The source of this T cell receptor beta chain is a study of chemoradiotherapy in HPV16-positive cancers. Whole-study findings and limits: Better recurrence-free survival went with HPV-responsive T-cell expansion in HPV16-positive patients.

The CDR3 totals 13 residues. The V gene's germline CDR1 is SNHLY and CDR2 FYNNEI. V was pared by 10 bases and J by 1 base, with 13 bases between. This clone came up a few times. No antigen is known for it. The repertoire was sequenced with immunoSEQ multiplex PCR; TCRdb's copy has only in-frame clones and lacks some. Found here are about 5,100 clones, 77% of them singletons; the top ten hold roughly 20%. This clonotype was sampled from a human donor with HPV-associated anogenital cancer. The J gene is TRBJ1-1, the V gene TRBV2, with D tentatively TRBD1 (6 bases). The input for sequencing was tumor tissue, taken from a patient who underwent chemoradiotherapy. CDR3 residues: CAIRGPRNTEAFF. CDR3 in DNA: TGTGCCATTCGGGGGCCCCGGAACACTGAAGCTTTCTTT.